This T cell receptor (beta chain) was profiled in a study of blood T cell repertoires in COVID-19. Turning to the study itself: From T cells, B-cell-depleted T cells, or PBMCs came the material, which was cDNA or gDNA.

V was shortened by 2 bases and J by 2 bases, with 7 bases between the two germline ends. The CDR3 is 14 residues long. From germline, CDR1 is SGHNT and CDR2 YYREEE (reference sequence). Enrolled through a virtual design, the participants were between roughly 18 and 90 years of age and came from around 25 US areas. Participant-given clinical history determined each cohort assignment. The assay was immunoSEQ multiplex PCR, and TCRdb's table has in-frame clones only and misses some. The data contain 310,000 or so clones, about nine tenths of them singletons. Sequencing was done on a sample of PBMCs or T cells enriched from blood (not recorded which). This chain links TRBV5-4 with TRBJ1-4; no clear D. This TCR derives from a woman in her late teens or twenties who had recovered from COVID-19. The CDR3 DNA reads as TGTGCCAGCAGCTTAGGAGGCACTAATGAAAAACTGTTTTTT. This gives the protein CASSLGGTNEKLFF.